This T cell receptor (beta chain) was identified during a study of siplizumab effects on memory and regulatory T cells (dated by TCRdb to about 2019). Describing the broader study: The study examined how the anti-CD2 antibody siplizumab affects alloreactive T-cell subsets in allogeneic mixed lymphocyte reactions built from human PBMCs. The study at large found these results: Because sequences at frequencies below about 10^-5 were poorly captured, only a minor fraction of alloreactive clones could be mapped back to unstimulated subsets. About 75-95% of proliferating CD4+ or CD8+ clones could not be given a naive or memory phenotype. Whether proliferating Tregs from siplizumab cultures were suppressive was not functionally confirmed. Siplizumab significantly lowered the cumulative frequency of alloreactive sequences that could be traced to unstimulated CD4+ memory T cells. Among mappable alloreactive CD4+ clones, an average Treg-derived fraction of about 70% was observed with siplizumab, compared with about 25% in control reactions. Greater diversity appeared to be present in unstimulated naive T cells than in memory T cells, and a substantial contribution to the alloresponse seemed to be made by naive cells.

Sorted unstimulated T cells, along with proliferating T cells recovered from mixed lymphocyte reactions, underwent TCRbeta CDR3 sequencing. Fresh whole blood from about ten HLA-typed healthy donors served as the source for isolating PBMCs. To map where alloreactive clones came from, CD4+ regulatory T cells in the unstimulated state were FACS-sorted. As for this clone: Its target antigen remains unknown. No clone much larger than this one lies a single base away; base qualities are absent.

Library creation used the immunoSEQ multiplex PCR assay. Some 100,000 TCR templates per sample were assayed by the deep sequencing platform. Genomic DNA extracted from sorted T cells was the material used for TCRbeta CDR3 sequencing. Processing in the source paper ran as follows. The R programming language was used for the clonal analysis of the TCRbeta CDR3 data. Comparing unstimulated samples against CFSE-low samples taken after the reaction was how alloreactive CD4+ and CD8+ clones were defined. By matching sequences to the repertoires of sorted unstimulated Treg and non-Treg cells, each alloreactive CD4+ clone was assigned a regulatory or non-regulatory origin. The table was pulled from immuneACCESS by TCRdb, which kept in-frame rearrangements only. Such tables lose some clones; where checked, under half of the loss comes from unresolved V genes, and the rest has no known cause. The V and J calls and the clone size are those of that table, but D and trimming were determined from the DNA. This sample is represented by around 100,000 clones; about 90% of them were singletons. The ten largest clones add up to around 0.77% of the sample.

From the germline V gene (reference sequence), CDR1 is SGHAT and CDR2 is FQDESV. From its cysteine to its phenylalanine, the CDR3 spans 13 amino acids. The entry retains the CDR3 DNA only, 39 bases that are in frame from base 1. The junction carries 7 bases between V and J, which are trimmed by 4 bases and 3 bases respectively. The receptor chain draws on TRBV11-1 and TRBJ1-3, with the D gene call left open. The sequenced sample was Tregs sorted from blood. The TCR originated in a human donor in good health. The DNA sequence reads TGTGCCAGCAGCTCAGACTTTGGAAACACCATATATTTT. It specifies CASSSDFGNTIYF.